Sequencing of this TCR beta chain was carried out in a study of T cell repertoires in cytomegalovirus infection. For the study at large: CMV infection plus the matching HLA type was flagged by public TCR beta signatures.

The study, taken as a whole, reports: Clonotype analysis showed dominance of the ex vivo response by HLA-C-restricted CMV-specific TCR beta clonotypes.

Germline values: CDR1 SGHVT, CDR2 SQSDAQ. CDR3 length: 15 residues. V shed 5 bases and J shed 8 bases, with 21 bases lying between them. This clonotype has only a few counts. Its antigen is unknown. TCRdb re-analysed the reads in MiXCR, keeping a single row per CDR3 protein. Of some 50,000 distinct CDR3 sequences listed, about a fifth are singletons. The rearrangement uses TRBV7-4 and TRBJ1-2; a possible D gene is TRBD1 (6 bases). The material was CD8+ T cells from cultured PBMCs, obtained from culture after CMV antigen stimulation. This clonotype originated in a human donor in good health (CMV status not recorded). Some clones in this sample may be carry-over from other donors' samples. The CDR3 DNA follows: TGTGCCAGCAGCCCAGGGGTAGGGGATGAAAGAGGCTACACCTTC. This gives the protein CASSPGVGDERGYTF.